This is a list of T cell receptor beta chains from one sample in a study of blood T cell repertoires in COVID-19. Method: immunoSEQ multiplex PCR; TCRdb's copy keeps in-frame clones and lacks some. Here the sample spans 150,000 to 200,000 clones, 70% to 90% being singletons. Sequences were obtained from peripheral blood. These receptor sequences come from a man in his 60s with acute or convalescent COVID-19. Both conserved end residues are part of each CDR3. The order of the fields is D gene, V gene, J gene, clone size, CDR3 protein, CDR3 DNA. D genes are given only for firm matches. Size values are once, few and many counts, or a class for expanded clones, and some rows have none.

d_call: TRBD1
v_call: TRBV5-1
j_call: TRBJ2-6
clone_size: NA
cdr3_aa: CASSLMTGLYGANVLTF
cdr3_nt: TGCGCCAGCAGCTTGATGACAGGGTTGTATGGGGCCAACGTCCTGACTTTC

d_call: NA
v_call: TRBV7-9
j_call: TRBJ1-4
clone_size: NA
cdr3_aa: CASSFRGPDEKLFF
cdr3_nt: TGTGCCAGCAGCTTTAGAGGGCCAGATGAAAAACTGTTTTTT

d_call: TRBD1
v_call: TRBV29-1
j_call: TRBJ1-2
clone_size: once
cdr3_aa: CSGRTGDGYTF
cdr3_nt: TGCAGCGGCCGGACAGGGGATGGCTACACCTTC

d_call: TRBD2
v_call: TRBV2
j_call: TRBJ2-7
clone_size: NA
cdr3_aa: CASRTSGSYEQYF
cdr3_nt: TGTGCCAGCCGCACTAGCGGTTCCTACGAGCAGTACTTC

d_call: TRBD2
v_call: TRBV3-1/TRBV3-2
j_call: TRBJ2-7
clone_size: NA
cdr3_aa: CASSQGGGGPREQYF
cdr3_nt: TGTGCCAGCAGCCAAGGGGGGGGAGGGCCACGCGAGCAGTACTTC

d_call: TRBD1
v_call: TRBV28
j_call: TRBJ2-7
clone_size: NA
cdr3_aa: CASSLIDRAAYEQYF
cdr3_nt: TGTGCCAGCAGTTTGATTGACAGGGCAGCCTACGAGCAGTACTTC

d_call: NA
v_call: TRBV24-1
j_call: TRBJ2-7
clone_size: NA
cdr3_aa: CATSDSGLSYEQYF
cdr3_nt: TGTGCCACCAGTGATTCAGGACTCTCCTACGAGCAGTACTTC

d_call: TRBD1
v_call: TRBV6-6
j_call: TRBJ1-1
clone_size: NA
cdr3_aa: CASRSTGTGGTEAFF
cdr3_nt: TGTGCCAGCAGGTCAACCGGGACAGGGGGCACTGAAGCTTTCTTT

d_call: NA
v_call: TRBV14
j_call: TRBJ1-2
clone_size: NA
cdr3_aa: CASSQGTADYGYTF
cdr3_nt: TGTGCCAGCAGCCAAGGGACAGCGGACTATGGCTACACCTTC

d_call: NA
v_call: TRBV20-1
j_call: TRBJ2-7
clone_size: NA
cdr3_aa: CSAPVSYEQYF
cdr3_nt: TGCAGTGCCCCCGTATCCTACGAGCAGTACTTC

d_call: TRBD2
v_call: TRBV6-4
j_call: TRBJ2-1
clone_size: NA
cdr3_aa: CASSDSGLAGVGEQFF
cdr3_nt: TGTGCCAGCAGTGACTCGGGACTAGCGGGAGTCGGTGAGCAGTTCTTC

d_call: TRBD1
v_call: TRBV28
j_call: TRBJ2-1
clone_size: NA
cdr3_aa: CASSLNRGEFF
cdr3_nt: TGTGCCAGCAGCCTAAACAGGGGGGAGTTCTTC

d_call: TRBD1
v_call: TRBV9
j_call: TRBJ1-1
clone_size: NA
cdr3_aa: CASSPGQDFNTEAFF
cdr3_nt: TGTGCCAGCAGCCCTGGACAGGACTTCAACACTGAAGCTTTCTTT

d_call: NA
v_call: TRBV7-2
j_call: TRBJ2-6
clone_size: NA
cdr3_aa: CASSPSSGANVLTF
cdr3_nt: TGTGCCAGCAGTCCCAGCTCTGGGGCCAACGTCCTGACTTTC

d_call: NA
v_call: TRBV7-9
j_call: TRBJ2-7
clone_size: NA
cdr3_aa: CASTIGGASSVQYF
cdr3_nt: TGTGCCAGCACCATCGGCGGGGCTAGCTCTGTGCAGTACTTC

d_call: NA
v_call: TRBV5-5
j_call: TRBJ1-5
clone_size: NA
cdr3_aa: CASSFPNQPQHF
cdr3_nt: TGTGCCAGCAGCTTCCCTAATCAGCCCCAGCATTTT

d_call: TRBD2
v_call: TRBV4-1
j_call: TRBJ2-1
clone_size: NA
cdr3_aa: CASSQRGLGLAEKSSYNEQFF
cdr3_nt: TGCGCCAGCAGCCAAAGGGGTTTGGGACTAGCGGAGAAGAGCTCCTACAATGAGCAGTTCTTC

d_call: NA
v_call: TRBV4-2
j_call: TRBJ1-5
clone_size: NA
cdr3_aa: CASSQGVRDNQPQHF
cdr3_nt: TGTGCCAGCAGCCAAGGGGTGCGGGACAATCAGCCCCAGCATTTT

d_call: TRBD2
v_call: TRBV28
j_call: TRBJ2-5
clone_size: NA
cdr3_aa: CASRAGGAKAQYF
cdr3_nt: TGTGCCAGCAGGGCCGGGGGGGCGAAGGCCCAGTACTTC

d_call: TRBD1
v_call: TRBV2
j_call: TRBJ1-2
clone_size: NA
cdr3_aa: CASSGEGAWYGYTF
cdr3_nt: TGTGCCAGCAGTGGTGAGGGGGCTTGGTATGGCTACACCTTC

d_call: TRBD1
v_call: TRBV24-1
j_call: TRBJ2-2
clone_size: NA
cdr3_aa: CATGSGQGAYTGELFF
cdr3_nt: TGTGCCACCGGATCGGGCCAGGGGGCCTACACCGGGGAGCTGTTTTTT

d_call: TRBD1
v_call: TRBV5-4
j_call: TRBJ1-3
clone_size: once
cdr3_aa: CASSNPGQRNTIYF
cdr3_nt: TGTGCCAGCAGCAATCCGGGACAGCGAAACACCATATATTTT

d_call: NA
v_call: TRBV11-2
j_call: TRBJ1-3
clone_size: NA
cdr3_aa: CASSLVGSTYSGNTIYF
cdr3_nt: TGTGCCAGCAGCTTAGTGGGCAGTACTTACTCTGGAAACACCATATATTTT

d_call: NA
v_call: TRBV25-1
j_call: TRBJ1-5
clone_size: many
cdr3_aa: CASSDERGLGNQPQHF
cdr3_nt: TGTGCCAGCAGTGATGAGCGGGGGCTGGGCAATCAGCCCCAGCATTTT

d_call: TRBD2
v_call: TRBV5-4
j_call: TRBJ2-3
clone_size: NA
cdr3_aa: CASSPGLAGTDTQYF
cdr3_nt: TGTGCCAGCAGCCCAGGACTAGCGGGCACAGATACGCAGTATTTT

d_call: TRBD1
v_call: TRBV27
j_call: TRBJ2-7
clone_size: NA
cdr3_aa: CASSLTGGWRNEQYF
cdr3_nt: TGTGCCAGCAGTTTAACAGGGGGCTGGCGGAACGAGCAGTACTTC

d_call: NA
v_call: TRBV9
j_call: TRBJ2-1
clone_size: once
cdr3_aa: CASSVGTSKSSYNEQFF
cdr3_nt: TGTGCCAGCAGCGTTGGGACTTCAAAGAGCTCCTACAATGAGCAGTTCTTC

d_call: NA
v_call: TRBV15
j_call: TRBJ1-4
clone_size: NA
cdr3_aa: CATSRDDWGGEKLFF
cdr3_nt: TGTGCCACCAGCAGAGATGACTGGGGGGGTGAAAAACTGTTTTTT

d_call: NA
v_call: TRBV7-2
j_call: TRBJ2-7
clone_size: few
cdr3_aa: CASSLTSAGYYEQYF
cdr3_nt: TGTGCCAGCAGCTTAACATCGGCGGGATACTACGAGCAGTACTTC

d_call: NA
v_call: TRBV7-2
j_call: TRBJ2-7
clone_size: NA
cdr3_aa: CASSLVGGSPRRRAYEQYF
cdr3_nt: TGTGCCAGCAGCTTAGTAGGTGGGAGCCCCCGTCGGCGAGCCTACGAGCAGTACTTC

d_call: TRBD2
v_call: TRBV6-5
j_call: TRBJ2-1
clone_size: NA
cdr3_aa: CASSYSTSGSYEQFF
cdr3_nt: TGTGCCAGCAGTTACTCGACTAGCGGGAGTTATGAGCAGTTCTTC

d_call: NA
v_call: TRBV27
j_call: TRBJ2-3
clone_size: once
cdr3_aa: CASSPGTDTQYF
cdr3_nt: TGTGCCAGCAGTCCAGGGACAGATACGCAGTATTTT

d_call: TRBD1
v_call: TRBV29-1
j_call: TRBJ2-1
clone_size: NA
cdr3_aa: CSGMEAGQGSNEQFF
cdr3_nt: TGCAGCGGCATGGAGGCTGGACAGGGGTCAAATGAGCAGTTCTTC

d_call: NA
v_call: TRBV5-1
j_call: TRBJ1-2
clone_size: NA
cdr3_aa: CASTPRGGIYGYTF
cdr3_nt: TGCGCCAGCACCCCCCGGGGGGGGATCTATGGCTACACCTTC

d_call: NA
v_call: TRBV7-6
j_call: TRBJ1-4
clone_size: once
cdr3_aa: CASSLVGGGNEKLFF
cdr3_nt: TGTGCCAGCAGCTTAGTAGGTGGCGGGAATGAAAAACTGTTTTTT

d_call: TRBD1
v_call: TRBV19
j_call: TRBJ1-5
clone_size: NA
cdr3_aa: CASSNGRSGGEHF
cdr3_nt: TGTGCCAGTAGTAATGGTCGGTCAGGGGGCGAGCATTTT

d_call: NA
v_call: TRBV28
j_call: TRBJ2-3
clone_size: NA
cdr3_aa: CASSFTPSGRAGTQYF
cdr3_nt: TGTGCCAGCAGTTTCACCCCCTCCGGGAGAGCGGGTACGCAGTATTTT

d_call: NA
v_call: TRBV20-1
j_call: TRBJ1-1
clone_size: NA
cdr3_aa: CSASRDIWNTEAFF
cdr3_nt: TGCAGTGCTAGTAGGGACATATGGAACACTGAAGCTTTCTTT

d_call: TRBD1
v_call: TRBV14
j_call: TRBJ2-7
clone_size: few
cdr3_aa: CASSRDSFYEQYF
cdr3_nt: TGTGCCAGCAGCCGGGACAGCTTTTACGAGCAGTACTTC

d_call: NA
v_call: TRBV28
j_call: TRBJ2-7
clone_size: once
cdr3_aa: CASSLGAAGRYEQYF
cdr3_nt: TGTGCCAGCAGTTTAGGGGCAGCCGGTCGGTACGAGCAGTACTTC

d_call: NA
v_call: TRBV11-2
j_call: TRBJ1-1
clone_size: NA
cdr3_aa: CASTGGLGNTEAFF
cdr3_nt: TGTGCCAGCACCGGGGGGCTCGGGAACACTGAAGCTTTCTTT

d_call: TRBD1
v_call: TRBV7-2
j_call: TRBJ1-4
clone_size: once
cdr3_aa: CASSPSWTGEKLFF
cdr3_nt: TGTGCCAGCAGCCCCAGCTGGACAGGAGAAAAACTGTTTTTT

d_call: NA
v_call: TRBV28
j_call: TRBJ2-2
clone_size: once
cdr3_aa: CASSPSGTQSGELFF
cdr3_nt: TGTGCCAGCAGCCCGAGTGGGACACAGTCTGGGGAGCTGTTTTTT

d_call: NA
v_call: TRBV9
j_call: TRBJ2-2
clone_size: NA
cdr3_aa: CASRLGFTGELFF
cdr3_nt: TGTGCCAGCAGGCTGGGCTTCACCGGGGAGCTGTTTTTT

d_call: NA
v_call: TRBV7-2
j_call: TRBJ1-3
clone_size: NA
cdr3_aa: CASSLVGVAGNTIYF
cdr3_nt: TGTGCCAGCAGCTTAGTGGGCGTCGCTGGAAACACCATATATTTT

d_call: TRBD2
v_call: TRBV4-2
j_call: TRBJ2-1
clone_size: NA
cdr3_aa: CASSQELAASSYEQFF
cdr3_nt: TGTGCCAGCAGCCAAGAACTAGCGGCGAGCAGCTATGAGCAGTTCTTC

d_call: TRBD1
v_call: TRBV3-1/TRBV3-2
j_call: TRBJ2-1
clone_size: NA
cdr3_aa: CASSQGQGSEQFF
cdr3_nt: TGTGCCAGCAGCCAAGGACAGGGAAGTGAGCAGTTCTTC

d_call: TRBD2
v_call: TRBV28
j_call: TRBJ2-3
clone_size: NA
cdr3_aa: CASSPTSGLTDTQYF
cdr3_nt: TGTGCCAGCAGCCCGACTAGCGGGCTGACAGATACGCAGTATTTT

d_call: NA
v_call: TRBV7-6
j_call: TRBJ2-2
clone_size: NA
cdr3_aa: CASSWGDSNTGELFF
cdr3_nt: TGTGCCAGCAGCTGGGGGGACTCTAACACCGGGGAGCTGTTTTTT

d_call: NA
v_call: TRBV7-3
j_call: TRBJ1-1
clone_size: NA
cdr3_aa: CASSPEYVGRGNTEAFF
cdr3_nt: TGTGCCAGCAGCCCCGAGTACGTAGGAAGAGGGAACACTGAAGCTTTCTTT

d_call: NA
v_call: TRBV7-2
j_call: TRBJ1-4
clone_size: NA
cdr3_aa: CASSLGRGGGYEKLFF
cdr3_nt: TGTGCCAGCAGCCTAGGCAGGGGCGGGGGTTACGAAAAACTGTTTTTT

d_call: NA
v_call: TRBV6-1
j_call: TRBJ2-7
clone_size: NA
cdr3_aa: CASSEGAQTYEQYF
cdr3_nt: TGTGCCAGCAGTGAGGGGGCTCAAACCTACGAGCAGTACTTC

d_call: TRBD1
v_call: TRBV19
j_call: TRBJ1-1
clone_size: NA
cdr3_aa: CASSTPTGTSEAFF
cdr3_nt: TGTGCCAGTAGTACCCCGACAGGGACTAGTGAAGCTTTCTTT

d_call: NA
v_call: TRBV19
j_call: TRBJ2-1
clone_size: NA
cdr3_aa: CASSINSLNEQFF
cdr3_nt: TGTGCCAGTAGTATCAACTCCCTCAATGAGCAGTTCTTC

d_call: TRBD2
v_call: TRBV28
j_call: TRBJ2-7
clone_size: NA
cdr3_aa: CASILGGRGEQYF
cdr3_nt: TGTGCCAGCATATTAGGCGGGAGAGGGGAGCAGTACTTC

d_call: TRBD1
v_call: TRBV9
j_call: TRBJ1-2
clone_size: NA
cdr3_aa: CASSTRASQGADGYTF
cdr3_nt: TGTGCCAGCAGCACCCGAGCCTCACAGGGGGCGGATGGCTACACCTTC

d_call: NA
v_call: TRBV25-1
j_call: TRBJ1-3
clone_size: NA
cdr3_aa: CASSGPAYDLQGNTIYF
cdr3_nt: TGTGCCAGCAGTGGCCCCGCTTACGACCTACAGGGCAACACCATATATTTT

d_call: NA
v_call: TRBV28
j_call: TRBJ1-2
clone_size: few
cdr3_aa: CASSGYREIGYGYTF
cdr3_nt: TGTGCCAGCAGTGGGTACAGGGAAATCGGCTATGGCTACACCTTC

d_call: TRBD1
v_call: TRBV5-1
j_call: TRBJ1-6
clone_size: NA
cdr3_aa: CASSLGQGGGSPLHF
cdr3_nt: TGCGCCAGCAGCTTGGGACAGGGCGGTGGATCACCCCTCCACTTT

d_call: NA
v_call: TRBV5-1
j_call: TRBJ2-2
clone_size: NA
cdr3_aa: CASSGLVRANTGELFF
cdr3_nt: TGCGCCAGCAGCGGTCTTGTACGGGCGAACACCGGGGAGCTGTTTTTT